This T cell receptor (beta chain) is from a study of CD8 T cells in Susac syndrome. TCR beta sequencing covered blood CD8+ and CD4+ T cells. With random hexamers, reverse transcription was performed on roughly 0.45 to 1 ug of RNA. TCRdb used MiXCR to reprocess the immunoSEQ multiplex PCR reads, holding one entry per CDR3 protein. The top ten hold about 0.15% of the sample, which has about 150,000 distinct CDR3 sequences, around 95% seen once. This clonotype was obtained from a human donor with multiple sclerosis. The sample was CD8+ T cells from PBMCs.

The CDR3 reads CAWSGPGNYGYTF. Written as DNA, the CDR3 is TGTGCCTGGAGTGGGCCAGGGAACTATGGCTACACCTTC. The chain couples TRBV30 to TRBJ1-2; maybe TRBD1 (5 bases). Germline CDR1 is GTSNPN and CDR2 is SVGIG (reference sequence). Trimming removed 1 base at V and 2 bases at J, with 8 bases between. The CDR3 runs 13 residues.